This T cell receptor (beta chain) is from a study of neoadjuvant nivolumab and ipilimumab in lung cancer. Study-wide context: Nivolumab 3 mg/kg was given days 1, 15 and 29, plus ipilimumab 1 mg/kg day 1 in combination.

This CDR3 spans 14 amino acids. The ends lost 7 bases at V and 5 bases at J; junction bases unmatched: 10. Looked up from germline, CDR1 is GTSNPN and CDR2 is SVGIG (reference sequence). This clone has a single count. Profiled with immunoSEQ multiplex PCR; TCRdb holds only in-frame clones, not every one. The table includes approximately 19,000 clones, about 89% detected once. This clonotype was sampled from an adult with non-small cell lung cancer. The sequencing here drew on peripheral blood, taken before neoadjuvant nivolumab, alone or with ipilimumab. The V gene is TRBV30, the J gene TRBJ2-1; 8 bases agree with TRBD2. CDR3 region: CALATAGGHNEQFF. Written as DNA, the CDR3 is TGTGCCTTGGCGACCGCGGGAGGCCACAATGAGCAGTTCTTC.